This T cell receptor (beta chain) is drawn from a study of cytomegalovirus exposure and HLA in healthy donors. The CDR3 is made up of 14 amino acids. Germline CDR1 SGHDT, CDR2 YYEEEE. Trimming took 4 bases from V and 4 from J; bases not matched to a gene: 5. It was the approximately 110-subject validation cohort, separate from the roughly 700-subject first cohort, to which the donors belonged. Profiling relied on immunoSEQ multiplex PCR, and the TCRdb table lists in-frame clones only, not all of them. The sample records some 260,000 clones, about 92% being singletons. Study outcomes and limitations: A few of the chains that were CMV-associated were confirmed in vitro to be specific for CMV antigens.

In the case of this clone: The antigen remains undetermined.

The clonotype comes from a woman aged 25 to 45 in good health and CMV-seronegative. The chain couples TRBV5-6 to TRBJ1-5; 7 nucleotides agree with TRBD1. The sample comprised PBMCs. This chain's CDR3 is CASSLGTANQPQHF. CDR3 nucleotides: TGTGCCAGCAGCCTCGGGACAGCTAATCAGCCCCAGCATTTT.